The entry below gives a single T cell receptor beta chain sequence along with its context. In all sorted populations, purity surpassed 98%. The germline CDR1 and CDR2 sequences are SQVTM and ANQGSEA. The V end lost 4 bases, the J end lost 0 bases, and 9 bases lay between the germline ends. The CDR3 is 13 residues long. These data originate in a study of beta chain features in type 1 diabetes. Sequenced material consisted of expressed TCRB transcripts (all of the isolated RNA was reverse transcribed). Profiling relied on immunoSEQ multiplex PCR, and the TCRdb table lists in-frame clones only, not all of them. The repertoire has about 180,000 clones, roughly an eighth of them found once; the top ten carry 0.62%.

The rearrangement joins TRBV29-1 to TRBJ1-1; D is uncertain. This clonotype was obtained from a woman aged 18-29 years in good health. The sample comprised central memory CD4+ T cells from blood. The CDR3 reads CSVVYRLNTEAFF. The CDR3 bases are TGCAGCGTTGTTTACAGATTGAACACTGAAGCTTTCTTT.